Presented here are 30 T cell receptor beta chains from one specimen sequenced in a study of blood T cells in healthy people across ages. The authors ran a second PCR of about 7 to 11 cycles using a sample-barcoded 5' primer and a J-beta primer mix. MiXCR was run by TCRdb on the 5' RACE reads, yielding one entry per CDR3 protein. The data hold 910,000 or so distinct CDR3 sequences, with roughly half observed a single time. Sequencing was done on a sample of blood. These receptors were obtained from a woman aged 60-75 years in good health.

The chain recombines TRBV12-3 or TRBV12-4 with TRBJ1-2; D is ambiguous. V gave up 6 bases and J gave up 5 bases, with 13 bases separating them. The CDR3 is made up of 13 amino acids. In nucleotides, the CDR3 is TGTGCCAGCAGCCCTGGGGAATTTTATGGCTACACCTTC. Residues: CASSPGEFYGYTF.

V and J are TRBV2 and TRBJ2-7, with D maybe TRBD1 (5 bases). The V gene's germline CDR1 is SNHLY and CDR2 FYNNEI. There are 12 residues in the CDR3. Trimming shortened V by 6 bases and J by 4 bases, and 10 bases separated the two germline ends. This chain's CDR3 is CASRQANYEQYF. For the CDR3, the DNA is TGTGCCAGCAGACAGGCTAATTACGAGCAGTACTTC.

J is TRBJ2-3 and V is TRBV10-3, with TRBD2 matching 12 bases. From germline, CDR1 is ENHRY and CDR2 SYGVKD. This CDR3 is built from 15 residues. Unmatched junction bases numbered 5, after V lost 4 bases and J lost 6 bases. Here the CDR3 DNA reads TGTGCCATCAGTGCGGCTAGCGGGAGGGGTGATACGCAGTATTTT. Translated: CAISAASGRGDTQYF.

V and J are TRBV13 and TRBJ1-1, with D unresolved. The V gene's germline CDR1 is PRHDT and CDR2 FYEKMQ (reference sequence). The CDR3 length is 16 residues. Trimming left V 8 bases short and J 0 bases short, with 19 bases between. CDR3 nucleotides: TGTGCCAGCGCCATCCTATACGATTCCATGAACACTGAAGCTTTCTTT. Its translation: CASAILYDSMNTEAFF.

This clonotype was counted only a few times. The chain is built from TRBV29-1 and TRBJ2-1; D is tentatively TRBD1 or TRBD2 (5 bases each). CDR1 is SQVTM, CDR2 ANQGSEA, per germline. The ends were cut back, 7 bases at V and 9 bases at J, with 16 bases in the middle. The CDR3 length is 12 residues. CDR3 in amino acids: CSAGTRVGEQFF. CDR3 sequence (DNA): TGCAGCGCCGGGACCCGTGTGGGTGAGCAGTTCTTC.

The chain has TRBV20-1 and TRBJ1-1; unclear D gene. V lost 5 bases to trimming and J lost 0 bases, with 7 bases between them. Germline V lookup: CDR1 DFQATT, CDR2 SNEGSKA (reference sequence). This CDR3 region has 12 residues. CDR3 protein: CSAYHMNTEAFF. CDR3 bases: TGCAGTGCTTACCACATGAACACTGAAGCTTTCTTT.

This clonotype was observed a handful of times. The CDR3 region is CASSERLGLIYGYTF. In DNA form, the CDR3 reads TGTGCCAGCAGTGAACGTCTTGGACTGATCTATGGCTACACCTTC. This chain connects TRBV6-1 to TRBJ1-2; D not resolved. This CDR3 has 15 amino acids. Trimming took off 2 bases at V and 4 bases at J, with 14 bases between the two ends. Germline V gives CDR1 MNHNS, CDR2 SASEGT.

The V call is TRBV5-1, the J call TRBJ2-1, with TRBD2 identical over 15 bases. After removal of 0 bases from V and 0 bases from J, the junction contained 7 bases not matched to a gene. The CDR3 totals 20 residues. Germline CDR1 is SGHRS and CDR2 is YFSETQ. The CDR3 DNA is TGCGCCAGCAGCTTGGTAGGGACTAGCGGGAGGCTGAGCTCCTACAATGAGCAGTTCTTC. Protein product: CASSLVGTSGRLSSYNEQFF.

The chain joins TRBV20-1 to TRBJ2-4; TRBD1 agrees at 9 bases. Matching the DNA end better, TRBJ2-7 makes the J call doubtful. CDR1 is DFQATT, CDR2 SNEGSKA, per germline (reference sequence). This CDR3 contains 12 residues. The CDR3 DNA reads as TGCAGTGTTTCCACAGGGGGCGGCGAGCAGTACTTC. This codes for CSVSTGGGEQYF.

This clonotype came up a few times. In DNA form, the CDR3 reads TGTGCCAGCAGTTATTCTCTACAGGGTGGTTACGAGCAGTACTTC. Its translation: CASSYSLQGGYEQYF. This chain uses TRBV6-5 with TRBJ2-7, with D tentatively TRBD1 (6 bases). CDR3 size: 15 residues. CDR1 and CDR2 from the germline V gene are MNHEY and SVGAGI. V lost 3 bases, J lost 4 bases, and 16 bases lay in between.

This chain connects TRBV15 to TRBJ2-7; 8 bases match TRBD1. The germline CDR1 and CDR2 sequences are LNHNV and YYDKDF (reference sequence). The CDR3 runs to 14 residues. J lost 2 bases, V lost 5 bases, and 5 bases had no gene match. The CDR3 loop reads CATSDATGAYEQYF. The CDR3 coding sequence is TGTGCCACCAGCGACGCGACAGGGGCCTACGAGCAGTACTTC.

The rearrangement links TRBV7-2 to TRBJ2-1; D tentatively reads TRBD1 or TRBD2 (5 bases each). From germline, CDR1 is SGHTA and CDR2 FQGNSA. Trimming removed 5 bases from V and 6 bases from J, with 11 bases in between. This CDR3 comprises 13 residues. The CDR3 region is CASSTGTLNEQFF. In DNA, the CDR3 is TGTGCCAGCAGCACGGGGACCCTCAATGAGCAGTTCTTC.

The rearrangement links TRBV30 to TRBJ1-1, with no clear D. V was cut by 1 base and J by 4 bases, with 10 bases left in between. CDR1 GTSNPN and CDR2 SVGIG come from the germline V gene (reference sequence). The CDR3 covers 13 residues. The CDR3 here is CAWSGVLLTEAFF. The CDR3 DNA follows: TGTGCCTGGAGTGGGGTCCTACTCACTGAAGCTTTCTTT. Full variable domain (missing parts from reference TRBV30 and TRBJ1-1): SQTIHQWPATLVQPVGSPLSLECTVEGTSNPNLYWYRQAAGRGLQLLFYSVGIGQISSEVPQNLSASRPQDRQFILSSKKLLLSDSGFYLCAWSGVLLTEAFFGQGTRLTVV.

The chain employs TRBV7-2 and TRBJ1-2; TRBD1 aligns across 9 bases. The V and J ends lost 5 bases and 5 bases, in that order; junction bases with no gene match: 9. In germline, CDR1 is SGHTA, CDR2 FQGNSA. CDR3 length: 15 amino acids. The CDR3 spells CASSRPGQGRYGYTF. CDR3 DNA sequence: TGTGCCAGCAGCCGGCCCGGACAGGGGCGATATGGCTACACCTTC.

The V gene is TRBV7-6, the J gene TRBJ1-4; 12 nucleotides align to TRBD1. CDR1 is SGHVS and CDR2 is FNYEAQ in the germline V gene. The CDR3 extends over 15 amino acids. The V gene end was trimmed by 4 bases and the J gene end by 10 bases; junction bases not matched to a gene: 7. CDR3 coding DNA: TGTGCCAGCAGCTGGGGGGGACAGGGGGCAGGAAAACTGTTTTTT. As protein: CASSWGGQGAGKLFF.

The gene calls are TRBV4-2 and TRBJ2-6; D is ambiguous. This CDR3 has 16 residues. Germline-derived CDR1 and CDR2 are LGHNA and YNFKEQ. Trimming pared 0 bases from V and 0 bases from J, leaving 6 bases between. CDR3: CASSQDPLSGANVLTF. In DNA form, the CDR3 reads TGTGCCAGCAGCCAAGACCCCCTCTCTGGGGCCAACGTCCTGACTTTC.

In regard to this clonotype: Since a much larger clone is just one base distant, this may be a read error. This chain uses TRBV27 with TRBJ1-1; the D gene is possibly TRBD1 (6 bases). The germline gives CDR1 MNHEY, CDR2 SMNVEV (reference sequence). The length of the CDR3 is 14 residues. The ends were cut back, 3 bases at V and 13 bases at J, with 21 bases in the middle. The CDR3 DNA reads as TGTGCCAGCAGTTTGGGGGGGGCCGGCGGAAAAGTTTTCTTT. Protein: CASSLGGAGGKVFF.

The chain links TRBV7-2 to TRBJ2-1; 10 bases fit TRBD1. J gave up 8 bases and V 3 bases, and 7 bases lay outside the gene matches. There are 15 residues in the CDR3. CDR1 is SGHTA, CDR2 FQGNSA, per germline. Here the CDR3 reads CASSLDRGDLYEQFF. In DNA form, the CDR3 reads TGTGCCAGCAGCTTGGACAGGGGGGACCTCTATGAGCAGTTCTTC.

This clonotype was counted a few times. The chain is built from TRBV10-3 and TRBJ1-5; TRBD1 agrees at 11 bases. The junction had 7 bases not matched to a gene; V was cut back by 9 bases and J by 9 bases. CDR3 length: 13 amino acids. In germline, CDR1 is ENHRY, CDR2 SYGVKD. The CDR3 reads CAIQRGTGGPQHF. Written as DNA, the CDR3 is TGTGCCATTCAACGGGGGACAGGGGGGCCCCAGCATTTT.

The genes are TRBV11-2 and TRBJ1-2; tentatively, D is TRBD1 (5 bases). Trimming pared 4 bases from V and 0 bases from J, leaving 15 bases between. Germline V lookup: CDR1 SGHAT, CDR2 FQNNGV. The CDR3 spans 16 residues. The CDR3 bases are TGTGCCAGCAGCTGGAACCGGGACGGCACTAACTATGGCTACACCTTC. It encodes CASSWNRDGTNYGYTF.

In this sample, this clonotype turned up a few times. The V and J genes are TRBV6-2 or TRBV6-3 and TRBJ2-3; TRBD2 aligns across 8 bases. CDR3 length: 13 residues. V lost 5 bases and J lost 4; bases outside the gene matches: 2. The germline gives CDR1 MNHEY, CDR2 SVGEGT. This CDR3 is CASSSGSSDTQYF. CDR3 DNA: TGTGCCAGCAGTAGCGGGAGCTCAGATACGCAGTATTTT.

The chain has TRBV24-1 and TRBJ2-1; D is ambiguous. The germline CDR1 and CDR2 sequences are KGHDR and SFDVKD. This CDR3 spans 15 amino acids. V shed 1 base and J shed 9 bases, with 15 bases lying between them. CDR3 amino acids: CATSDFSEVPAEQFF. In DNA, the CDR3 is TGTGCCACCAGTGATTTTAGTGAGGTGCCAGCTGAGCAGTTCTTC.

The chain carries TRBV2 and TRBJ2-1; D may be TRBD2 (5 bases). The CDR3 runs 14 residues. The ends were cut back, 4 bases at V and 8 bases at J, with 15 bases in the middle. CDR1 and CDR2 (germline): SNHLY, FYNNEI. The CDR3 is CASSVLGIGYEQFF. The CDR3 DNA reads TGTGCCAGCAGTGTACTAGGAATTGGCTATGAGCAGTTCTTC.

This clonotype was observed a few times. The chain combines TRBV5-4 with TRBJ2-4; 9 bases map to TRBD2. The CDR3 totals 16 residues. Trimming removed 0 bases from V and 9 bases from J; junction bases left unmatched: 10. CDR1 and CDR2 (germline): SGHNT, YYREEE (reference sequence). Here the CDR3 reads CASSLEAGGPGSIQYF. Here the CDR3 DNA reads TGTGCCAGCAGCTTGGAGGCGGGAGGGCCGGGGAGCATTCAGTACTTC.

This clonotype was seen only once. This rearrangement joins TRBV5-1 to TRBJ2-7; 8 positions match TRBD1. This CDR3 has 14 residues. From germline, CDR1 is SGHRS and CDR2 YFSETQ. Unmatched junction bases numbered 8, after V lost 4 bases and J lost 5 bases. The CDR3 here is CASSLRQGTDEQYF. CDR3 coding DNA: TGCGCCAGCAGCCTAAGACAGGGGACCGACGAGCAGTACTTC.

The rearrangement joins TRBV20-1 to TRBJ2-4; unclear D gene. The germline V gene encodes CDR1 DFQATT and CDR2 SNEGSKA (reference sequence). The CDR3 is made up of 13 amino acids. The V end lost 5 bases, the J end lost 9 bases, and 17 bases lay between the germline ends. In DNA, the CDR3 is TGCAGTGCTGCCCCCCAAGGGCGAAGCATTCAGTACTTC. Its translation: CSAAPQGRSIQYF.

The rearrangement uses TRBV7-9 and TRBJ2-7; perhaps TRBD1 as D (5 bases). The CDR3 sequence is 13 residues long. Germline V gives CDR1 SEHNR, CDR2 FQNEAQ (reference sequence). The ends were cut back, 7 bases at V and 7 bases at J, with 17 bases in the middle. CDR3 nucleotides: TGTGCCAGCACCCCCATAGGGGAACGTGAGCAGTACTTC. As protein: CASTPIGEREQYF. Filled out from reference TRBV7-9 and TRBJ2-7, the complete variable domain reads DTGVSQNPRHKITKRGQNVTFRCDPISEHNRLYWYRQTLGQGPEFLTYFQNEAQLEKSRLLSDRFSAERPKGSFSTLEIQRTEQGDSAMYLCASTPIGEREQYFGPGTRLTVT.

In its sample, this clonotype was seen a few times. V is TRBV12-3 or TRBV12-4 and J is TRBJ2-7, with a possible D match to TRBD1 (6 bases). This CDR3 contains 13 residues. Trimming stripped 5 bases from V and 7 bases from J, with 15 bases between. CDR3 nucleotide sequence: TGTGCCAGCAGTGTAAGGGGGACACGAGAGCAGTACTTC. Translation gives CASSVRGTREQYF.

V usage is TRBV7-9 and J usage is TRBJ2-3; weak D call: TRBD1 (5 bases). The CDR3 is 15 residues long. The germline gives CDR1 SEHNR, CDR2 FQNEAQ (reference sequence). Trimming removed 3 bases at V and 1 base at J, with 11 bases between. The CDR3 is CASSFQKGGTDTQYF. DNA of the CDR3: TGTGCCAGCAGCTTTCAGAAAGGGGGCACAGATACGCAGTATTTT.

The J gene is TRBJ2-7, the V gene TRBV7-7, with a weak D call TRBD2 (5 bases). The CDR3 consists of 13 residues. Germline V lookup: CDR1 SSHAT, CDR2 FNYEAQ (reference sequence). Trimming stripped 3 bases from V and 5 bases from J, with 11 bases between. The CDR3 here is CASSFNEGDEQYF. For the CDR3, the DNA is TGTGCCAGCAGCTTCAACGAGGGCGACGAGCAGTACTTC.